This T cell receptor beta chain stems from a study of shared clonotypes between healthy human individuals. Study-wide findings and caveats: Limitation of the genetic and exposure-history diversity represented came from the few donors. Naive CD4 clonotypes overlapped across a handful of donors at 4.5% to 5.5%.

This CDR3 contains 15 residues. Germline V gene lookup returns CDR1 SGHDT and CDR2 YYEEEE. V was trimmed by 2 bases and J by 6 bases, leaving 12 bases between them. TCRdb keeps only in-frame clones here, not all; method: immunoSEQ multiplex PCR. The table shows roughly 500,000 clones, with 90% to 96% occurring only once. Of note for this clone: Antigen unknown.

CD4+ cells underwent separation, giving CD45RA+ naive and CD45RA-negative memory subsets. The rearrangement uses TRBV5-6 and TRBJ1-6; a possible D gene is TRBD1 (5 bases). Sequenced sample: naive CD4+ T cells sorted from blood. Noted subset: CD45RA+ positively selected. The sequence came from a woman in her twenties or thirties in good health. The CDR3 here is CASSLGRQSNSPLHF. The CDR3 DNA is TGTGCCAGCAGCTTAGGGAGACAGTCTAATTCACCCCTCCACTTT.